This is a list of T cell receptor beta chains from one sample in a study of T cell responses to AZD1222 COVID-19 vaccine. Sequencing used immunoSEQ multiplex PCR; TCRdb keeps in-frame clones, though not all of them. The table includes 100,000 to 150,000 clones, roughly 90% detected once. Sequences were derived from peripheral blood, sampled on day 0 of AZD1222 vaccination. The receptors stem from an adult in good health. CDR3s include the opening cysteine and the closing phenylalanine or tryptophan. D genes are given only for firm matches. Some rows mark clone size as missing; the rest say once, few, many or name a class of expanded clone.

>TRBV3-1/TRBV3-2|TRBJ2-2|.|.
CASSLMRGISINTGELFF
TGTGCCAGCAGCCTGATGAGGGGGATTTCTATAAACACCGGGGAGCTGTTTTTT
>TRBV5-1|TRBJ1-2|TRBD1|.
CASNPGQGNGYTF
TGCGCCAGCAACCCGGGACAGGGCAATGGCTACACCTTC
>TRBV6-2/TRBV6-3|TRBJ1-2|TRBD1|few
CASSATGAGYTF
TGTGCCAGCAGCGCGACAGGGGCCGGCTACACCTTC
>TRBV30|TRBJ1-5|.|.
CAWNPAGSRGGQPQHF
TGTGCCTGGAACCCTGCTGGATCCCGGGGGGGACAGCCCCAGCATTTT
>TRBV9|TRBJ1-2|TRBD1|.
CASSTWKGTGYYGYTF
TGTGCCAGCAGTACATGGAAGGGGACAGGGTACTATGGCTACACCTTC
>TRBV10-3|TRBJ2-1|TRBD1|.
CAISENLSGGGHNEQFF
TGTGCCATCAGTGAGAACCTGTCAGGGGGCGGCCACAATGAGCAGTTCTTC
>TRBV6-5|TRBJ1-2|.|.
CASERAAPNYGYTF
TGTGCCAGCGAGCGGGCCGCGCCTAACTATGGCTACACCTTC
>TRBV7-2|TRBJ1-1|.|once
CASSRRVPKRNTEAFF
TGTGCCAGCAGCCGCAGGGTCCCCAAGAGGAACACTGAAGCTTTCTTT
>TRBV5-4|TRBJ2-7|TRBD2|few
CASSLPTSGISLEQYF
TGTGCCAGCAGCCTCCCGACTAGCGGGATATCGCTCGAGCAGTACTTC
>TRBV5-1|TRBJ2-1|TRBD2|.
CASSLAGDSYNEQFF
TGCGCCAGCAGCCTAGCGGGGGATTCCTACAATGAGCAGTTCTTC
>TRBV7-8|TRBJ2-1|.|.
CASSLGTEQFF
TGTGCCAGCAGCTTAGGGACAGAACAGTTCTTC
>TRBV6-5|TRBJ1-6|.|.
CASSLGSSYNSPLHF
TGTGCCAGCAGTTTGGGGAGCTCCTATAATTCACCCCTCCACTTT
>TRBV7-3|TRBJ2-7|.|.
CASSLRYPFKDAGNEQYF
TGTGCCAGCAGCTTAAGGTATCCGTTCAAGGACGCGGGGAACGAGCAGTACTTC
>TRBV7-2|TRBJ2-2|.|.
CASSLSGNTGELFF
TGTGCCAGCAGCCTTAGCGGGAACACCGGGGAGCTGTTTTTT
>TRBV11-1|TRBJ1-2|.|.
CASSARVGALRYGYTF
TGTGCCAGCAGCGCCAGGGTAGGCGCACTCCGGTATGGCTACACCTTC
>TRBV9|TRBJ2-5|.|.
CASSVAQWINQETQYF
TGTGCCAGCAGCGTAGCCCAATGGATTAACCAAGAGACCCAGTACTTC
>TRBV28|TRBJ1-4|.|.
CASSPGTPNEKLFF
TGTGCCAGCAGTCCGGGGACACCAAATGAAAAACTGTTTTTT
>TRBV12-3/TRBV12-4|TRBJ1-5|TRBD1|.
CASSRDRAQPQHF
TGTGCCAGCAGCAGGGACAGGGCTCAGCCCCAGCATTTT
>TRBV27|TRBJ2-3|.|.
CASRDLEVTDTQYF
TGTGCCAGCAGGGACCTAGAAGTCACAGATACGCAGTATTTT
>TRBV6-5|TRBJ2-1|.|.
CASSRGGRKYNEQFF
TGTGCCAGCTCTCGCGGCGGGCGTAAGTACAATGAGCAGTTCTTC
>TRBV10-1|TRBJ2-7|TRBD2|.
CASSGTSGSSTLIYEQYF
TGCGCCAGCAGTGGGACTAGCGGGAGCTCCACACTTATCTACGAGCAGTACTTC
>TRBV15|TRBJ2-2|.|.
CATSRGLANTGELFF
TGTGCCACCAGCAGAGGACTAGCGAACACCGGGGAGCTGTTTTTT
>TRBV20-1|TRBJ1-6|.|.
CSARGSPLHF
TGCAGTGCTAGAGGTTCACCCCTCCACTTT
>TRBV30|TRBJ2-3|.|.
CAWGNTDTQYF
TGTGCCTGGGGAAACACAGATACGCAGTATTTT
>TRBV7-9|TRBJ2-7|.|.
CASSQPGQKTYEQYF
TGTGCCAGCAGCCAACCGGGACAAAAAACCTACGAGCAGTACTTC
>TRBV5-1|TRBJ2-7|TRBD2|.
CASSLRGGGEQYF
TGCGCCAGCAGCTTGCGGGGGGGCGGAGAGCAGTACTTC
>TRBV12-5|TRBJ2-5|.|.
CASCWGSQETQYF
TGTGCTAGTTGCTGGGGGAGTCAAGAGACCCAGTACTTC
>TRBV7-8|TRBJ2-7|TRBD2|.
CASSLARLAGGGEQYF
TGTGCCAGCAGCTTAGCGCGACTAGCGGGAGGGGGTGAGCAGTACTTC
>TRBV18|TRBJ1-1|.|once
CASSPQGGNPGAFF
TGTGCCAGCTCACCACAGGGGGGCAACCCGGGAGCTTTCTTT
>TRBV11-2|TRBJ2-3|.|few
CASSLVGLESDTQYF
TGTGCCAGCAGCTTAGTGGGGCTAGAGTCGGATACGCAGTATTTT
>TRBV28|TRBJ1-5|TRBD1|once
CASSPPLGTGGNQPQHF
TGTGCCAGCAGCCCCCCACTAGGGACAGGGGGCAATCAGCCCCAGCATTTT
>TRBV27|TRBJ2-1|.|.
CASSLAGYNEQFF
TGTGCCAGCAGTTTGGCCGGGTACAATGAGCAGTTCTTC
>TRBV6-2/TRBV6-3|TRBJ2-7|TRBD2|.
CASSQLAGAYEQYF
TGTGCCAGCAGTCAACTAGCGGGGGCCTACGAGCAGTACTTC
>TRBV3-1/TRBV3-2|TRBJ2-7|.|.
CASSQEGTGDYEQYF
TGTGCCAGCAGCCAAGAAGGGACGGGGGACTACGAGCAGTACTTC
>TRBV27|TRBJ2-3|TRBD1|.
CASSRDRASHTQYF
TGTGCCAGCAGCCGGGACAGGGCCTCCCATACGCAGTATTTT
>TRBV19|TRBJ1-1|TRBD1|.
CASKGAPRRGTEAFF
TGTGCCAGTAAGGGGGCCCCCAGGCGGGGTACTGAAGCTTTCTTT
>TRBV7-9|TRBJ2-5|.|.
CASSKRETQYF
TGTGCCAGCAGCAAGAGAGAGACCCAGTACTTC
>TRBV13|TRBJ1-3|.|.
CASSLVPVESSGNTIYF
TGTGCCAGCAGCTTAGTTCCAGTTGAAAGCTCTGGAAACACCATATATTTT
>TRBV9|TRBJ2-1|TRBD1|.
CASSAKGADWGNEQFF
TGTGCCAGCAGCGCTAAGGGGGCAGATTGGGGCAATGAGCAGTTCTTC
>TRBV6-6|TRBJ2-1|.|.
CASSPGTLYNEQFF
TGTGCCAGCAGCCCCGGGACACTTTACAATGAGCAGTTCTTC
>TRBV5-6|TRBJ1-5|TRBD1|.
CASSLQTGRQQPQHF
TGTGCCAGCAGCTTGCAGACAGGGCGGCAGCAGCCCCAGCATTTT
>TRBV9|TRBJ2-7|.|.
CASSVDDFPYEQYF
TGTGCCAGCAGCGTAGACGACTTCCCCTACGAGCAGTACTTC
>TRBV5-1|TRBJ1-1|TRBD1|.
CASSLVGTGNTEAFF
TGCGCCAGCAGCTTGGTGGGGACAGGGAACACTGAAGCTTTCTTT